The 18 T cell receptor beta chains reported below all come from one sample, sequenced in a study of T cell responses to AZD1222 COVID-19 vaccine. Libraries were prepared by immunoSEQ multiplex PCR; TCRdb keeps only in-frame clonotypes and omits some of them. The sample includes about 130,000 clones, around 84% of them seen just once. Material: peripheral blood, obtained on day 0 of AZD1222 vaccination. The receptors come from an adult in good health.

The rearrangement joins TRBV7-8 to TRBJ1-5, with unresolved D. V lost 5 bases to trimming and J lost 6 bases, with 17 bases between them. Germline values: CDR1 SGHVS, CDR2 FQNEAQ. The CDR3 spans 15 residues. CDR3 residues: CASSPTVLMIQPQHF. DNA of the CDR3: TGTGCCAGCAGCCCGACCGTTTTGATGATTCAGCCCCAGCATTTT.

The CDR3 DNA is TGTGCCAGCAGCCGGACTAGCGGGGGGTCCTACAATGAGCAGTTCTTC. Encoded protein: CASSRTSGGSYNEQFF. The V call is TRBV6-4, the J call TRBJ2-1; 14 bases match TRBD2. The CDR3 length is 16 residues. Germline V gives CDR1 MRHNA, CDR2 SNTAGT. The J segment lost 1 base and the V segment lost 6 bases, leaving 2 bases of the junction unmatched.

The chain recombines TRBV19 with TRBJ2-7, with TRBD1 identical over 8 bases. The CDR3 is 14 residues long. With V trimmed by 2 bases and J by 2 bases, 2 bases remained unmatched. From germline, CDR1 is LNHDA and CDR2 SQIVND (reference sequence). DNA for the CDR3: TGTGCCAGTAGTATAACAGGGGGAACCTACGAGCAGTACTTC. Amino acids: CASSITGGTYEQYF.

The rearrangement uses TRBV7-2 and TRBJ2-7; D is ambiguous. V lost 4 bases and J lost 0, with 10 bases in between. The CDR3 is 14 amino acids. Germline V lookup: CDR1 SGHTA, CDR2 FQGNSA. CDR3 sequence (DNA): TGTGCCAGCAGCTCCGGGCCTATCTCCTACGAGCAGTACTTC. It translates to CASSSGPISYEQYF.

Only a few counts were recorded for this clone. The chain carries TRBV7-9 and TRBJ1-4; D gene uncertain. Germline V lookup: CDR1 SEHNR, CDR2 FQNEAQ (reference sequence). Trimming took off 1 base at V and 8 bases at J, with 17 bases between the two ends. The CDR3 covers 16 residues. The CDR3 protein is CASSLVTGGGREKLFF. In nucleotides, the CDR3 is TGTGCCAGCAGCTTAGTAACCGGAGGAGGAAGGGAAAAACTGTTTTTT.

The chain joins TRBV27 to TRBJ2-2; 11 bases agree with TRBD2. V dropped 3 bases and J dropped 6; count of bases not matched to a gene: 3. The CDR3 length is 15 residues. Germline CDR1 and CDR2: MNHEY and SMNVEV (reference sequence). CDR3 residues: CASSFLAGGAGELFF. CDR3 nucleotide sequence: TGTGCCAGCAGTTTCCTAGCGGGAGGTGCCGGGGAGCTGTTTTTT.

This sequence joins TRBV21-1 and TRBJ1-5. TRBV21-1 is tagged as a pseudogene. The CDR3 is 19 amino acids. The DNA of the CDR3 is TGTGCCAGCAGCAAAGACCCCTGCCCAGGGACCCTCCTTCAACAGCCCCAGCATTTT. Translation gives CASSKDPCPGTLLQQPQHF.

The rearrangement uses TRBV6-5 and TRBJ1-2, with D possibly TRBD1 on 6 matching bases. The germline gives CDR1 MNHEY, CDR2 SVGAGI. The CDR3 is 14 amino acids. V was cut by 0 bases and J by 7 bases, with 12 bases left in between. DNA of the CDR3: TGTGCCAGCAGTTACTCGAGCCCAGGGGCTGGCTACACCTTC. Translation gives CASSYSSPGAGYTF.

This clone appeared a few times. The CDR3 DNA follows: TGTGCCTGGAGTTTTTGGGGACAGGGGACGGCTGGCTACACCTTC. Translated: CAWSFWGQGTAGYTF. This sequence joins TRBV30 and TRBJ1-2; 10 bases match TRBD1. Germline-derived CDR1 and CDR2 are GTSNPN and SVGIG (reference sequence). The ends lost 2 bases at V and 7 bases at J; junction bases unmatched: 10. This CDR3 is 15 amino acids long.

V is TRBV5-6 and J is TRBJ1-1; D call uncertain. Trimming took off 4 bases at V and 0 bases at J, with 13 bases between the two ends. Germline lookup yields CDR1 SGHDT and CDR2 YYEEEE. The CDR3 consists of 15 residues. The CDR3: CASSRVDGMNTEAFF. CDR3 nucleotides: TGTGCCAGCAGCCGAGTGGACGGCATGAACACTGAAGCTTTCTTT.

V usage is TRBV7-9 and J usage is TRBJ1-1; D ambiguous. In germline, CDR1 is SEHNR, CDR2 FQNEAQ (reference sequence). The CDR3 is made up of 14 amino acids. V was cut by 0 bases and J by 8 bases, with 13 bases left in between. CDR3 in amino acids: CASSLARAPWEAFF. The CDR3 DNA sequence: TGTGCCAGCAGCTTAGCGCGGGCCCCTTGGGAAGCTTTCTTT.

The CDR3 loop is CASSLVFKGSNQPQHF. In DNA, the CDR3 is TGTGCCAGCAGCTTAGTGTTTAAAGGTAGCAATCAGCCCCAGCATTTT. V gene TRBV7-2 combines with J gene TRBJ1-5, with unresolved D. The CDR3 spans 16 residues. Germline V CDR1 and CDR2: SGHTA, FQGNSA. V was trimmed by 1 base and J by 0 bases, leaving 10 bases between them.

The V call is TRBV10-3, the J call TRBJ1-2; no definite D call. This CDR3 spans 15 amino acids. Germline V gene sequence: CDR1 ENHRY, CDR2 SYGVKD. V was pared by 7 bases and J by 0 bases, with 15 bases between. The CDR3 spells CAITPDRYSNYGYTF. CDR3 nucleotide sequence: TGTGCCATCACCCCGGACCGCTATTCTAACTATGGCTACACCTTC.

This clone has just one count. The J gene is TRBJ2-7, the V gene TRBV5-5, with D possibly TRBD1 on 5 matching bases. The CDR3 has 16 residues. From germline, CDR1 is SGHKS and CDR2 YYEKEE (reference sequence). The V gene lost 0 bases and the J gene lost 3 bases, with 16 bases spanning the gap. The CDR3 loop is CASSLEWGRQFYEQYF. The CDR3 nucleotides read TGTGCCAGCAGCTTGGAGTGGGGCCGACAGTTCTACGAGCAGTACTTC. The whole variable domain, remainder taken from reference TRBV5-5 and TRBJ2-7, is DAGVTQSPTHLIKTRGQQVTLRCSPISGHKSVSWYQQVLGQGPQFIFQYYEKEERGRGNFPDRFSARQFPNYSSELNVNALLLGDSALYLCASSLEWGRQFYEQYFGPGTRLTVT.

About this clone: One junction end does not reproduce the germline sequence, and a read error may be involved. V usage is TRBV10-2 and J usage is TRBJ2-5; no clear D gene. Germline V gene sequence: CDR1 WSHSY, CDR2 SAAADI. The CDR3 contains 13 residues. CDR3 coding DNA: TGCGCCAGCAGTGACCTGACCCAAGGGACCCAGTACTTC. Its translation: CASSDLTQGTQYF.

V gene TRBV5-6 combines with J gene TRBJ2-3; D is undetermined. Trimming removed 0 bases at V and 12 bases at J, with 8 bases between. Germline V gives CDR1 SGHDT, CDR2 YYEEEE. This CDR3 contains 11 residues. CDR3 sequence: CASSLDSAQYF. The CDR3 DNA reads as TGTGCCAGCAGCTTGGACAGTGCACAGTATTTT.

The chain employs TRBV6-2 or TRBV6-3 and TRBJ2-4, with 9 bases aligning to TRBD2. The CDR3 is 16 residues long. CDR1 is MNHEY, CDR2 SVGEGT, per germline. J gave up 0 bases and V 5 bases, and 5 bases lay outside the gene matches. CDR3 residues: CASSDGTSLAKNIQYF. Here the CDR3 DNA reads TGTGCCAGCAGTGATGGGACTAGCTTAGCCAAAAACATTCAGTACTTC.

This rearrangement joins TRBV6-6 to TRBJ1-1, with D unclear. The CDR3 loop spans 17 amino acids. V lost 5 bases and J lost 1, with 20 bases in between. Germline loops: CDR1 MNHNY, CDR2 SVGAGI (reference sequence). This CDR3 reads CASSRYPVGITNTEAFF. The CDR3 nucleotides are TGTGCCAGCAGTCGTTACCCGGTCGGCATCACGAACACTGAAGCTTTCTTT.